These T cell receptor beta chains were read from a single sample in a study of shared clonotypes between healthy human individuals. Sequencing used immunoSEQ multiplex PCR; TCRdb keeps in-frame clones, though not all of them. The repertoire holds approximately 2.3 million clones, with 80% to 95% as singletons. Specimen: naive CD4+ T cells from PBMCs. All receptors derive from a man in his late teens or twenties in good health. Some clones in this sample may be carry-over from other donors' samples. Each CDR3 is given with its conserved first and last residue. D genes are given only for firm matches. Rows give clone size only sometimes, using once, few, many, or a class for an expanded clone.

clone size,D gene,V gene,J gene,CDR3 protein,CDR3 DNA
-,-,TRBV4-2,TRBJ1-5,CASSQTGSPNQPQHF,TGTGCCAGCAGCCAAACAGGGTCACCCAATCAGCCCCAGCATTTT
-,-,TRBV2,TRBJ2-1,CARGGPRSYNEQFF,TGTGCCAGGGGAGGACCCCGTTCCTACAATGAGCAGTTCTTC
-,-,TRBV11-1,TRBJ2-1,CASSLDLEPYNEQFF,TGTGCCAGCAGCCTTGATCTTGAACCCTACAATGAGCAGTTCTTC
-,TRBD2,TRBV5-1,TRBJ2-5,CASSAPIGTSGMGLGTQYF,TGCGCCAGCAGCGCCCCGATCGGGACTAGCGGGATGGGATTAGGGACCCAGTACTTC
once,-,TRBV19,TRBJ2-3,CASSTLGYTDTQYF,TGTGCCAGTAGTACCCTCGGGTACACAGATACGCAGTATTTT
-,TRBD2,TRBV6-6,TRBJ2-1,CASSGLAGEDEQFF,TGTGCCAGCAGCGGACTAGCGGGGGAGGATGAGCAGTTCTTC
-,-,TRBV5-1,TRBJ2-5,CASCPSQLQETQYF,TGCGCCAGTTGCCCTTCACAGTTACAAGAGACCCAGTACTTC
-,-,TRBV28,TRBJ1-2,CASSLGEDKRQVYGYTF,TGTGCCAGCAGTTTAGGCGAGGACAAAAGACAGGTCTATGGCTACACCTTC
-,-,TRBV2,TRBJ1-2,CASSEATRTGGYTF,TGTGCCAGCAGTGAAGCCACCAGGACCGGTGGCTACACCTTC
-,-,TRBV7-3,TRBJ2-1,CASSSIGSPENEQFF,TGTGCCAGCAGCTCAATCGGGAGTCCGGAAAATGAGCAGTTCTTC
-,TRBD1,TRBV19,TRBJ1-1,CASSKDRDNTEAFF,TGTGCCAGTAGTAAGGACAGGGATAACACTGAAGCTTTCTTT
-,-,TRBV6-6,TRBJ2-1,CASSPSGFNEQFF,TGTGCCAGCAGCCCGAGCGGGTTTAATGAGCAGTTCTTC
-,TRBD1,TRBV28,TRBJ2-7,CASSSPGTGNAEQYF,TGTGCCAGCAGTTCCCCCGGGACAGGGAATGCCGAGCAGTACTTC
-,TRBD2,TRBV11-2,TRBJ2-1,CASSQRPPTSGRDNEQFF,TGTGCCAGCAGCCAACGACCCCCTACTAGCGGGCGGGACAATGAGCAGTTCTTC
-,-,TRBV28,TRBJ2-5,CASSEARTRRETQYF,TGTGCCAGCAGTGAGGCCAGAACAAGGCGGGAGACCCAGTACTTC
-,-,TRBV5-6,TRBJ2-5,CASSLVVADQETQYF,TGTGCCAGCAGCTTGGTAGTAGCGGATCAAGAGACCCAGTACTTC
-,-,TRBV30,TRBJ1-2,CAWSPRTFYGYTF,TGTGCCTGGAGTCCCCGTACCTTTTATGGCTACACCTTC
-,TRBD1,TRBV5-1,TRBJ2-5,CASSPTGKETQYF,TGCGCCAGCAGCCCGACAGGGAAAGAGACCCAGTACTTC
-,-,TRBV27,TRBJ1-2,CASSPVGGGYTF,TGTGCCAGCAGCCCCGTGGGTGGGGGCTACACCTTC
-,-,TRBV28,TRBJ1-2,CASSTTGANYGYTF,TGTGCCAGCAGCACAACCGGGGCTAACTATGGCTACACCTTC
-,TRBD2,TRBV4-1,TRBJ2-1,CASSLGTSGAHGSYNEQFF,TGCGCCAGCAGCCTCGGGACTAGCGGGGCGCATGGGTCCTACAATGAGCAGTTCTTC
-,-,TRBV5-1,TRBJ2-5,CASRAPADSVTQYF,TGCGCCAGCCGAGCCCCAGCTGATTCAGTAACCCAGTACTTC
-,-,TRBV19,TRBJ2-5,CASSTSTAPGETQYF,TGTGCCAGTAGTACCTCGACTGCCCCGGGGGAGACCCAGTACTTC
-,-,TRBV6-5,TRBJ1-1,CASSKPGFTEAFF,TGTGCCAGCAGTAAGCCGGGGTTCACTGAAGCTTTCTTT